A single sample gave rise to the 21 T cell receptor beta chains below, sequenced in a study of blood T cell repertoires in COVID-19. The table came from immunoSEQ multiplex PCR; TCRdb's copy has only in-frame clones and leaves some out. Altogether fewer than 250,000 clones are present, 70% to 90% being singletons, with the ten largest covering approximately 0.89%. Material for sequencing was peripheral blood. All receptors come from a man aged 35 to 55 with acute or convalescent COVID-19.

This chain connects TRBV9 to TRBJ1-1; D unresolved. Between the trimmed V and J ends, which lost 0 bases and 3 bases, there was a span of 9 bases. CDR3 length: 14 amino acids. From germline, CDR1 is SGDLS and CDR2 YYNGEE. The CDR3 spells CASSVVEGYTEAFF. DNA of the CDR3: TGTGCCAGCAGCGTAGTGGAGGGTTACACTGAAGCTTTCTTT.

In DNA, the CDR3 is TGTGCCAGCAGCTTGGGCACCCCTACCTACAATGAGCAGTTCTTC. The encoded protein is CASSLGTPTYNEQFF. The chain has TRBV5-6 and TRBJ2-1; D gene ambiguous. The V gene's germline CDR1 is SGHDT and CDR2 YYEEEE. The CDR3 consists of 15 residues. Trimming took 0 bases from V and 2 from J, leaving 9 bases between them.

This clone showed up just a few times. V is TRBV4-2 and J is TRBJ1-2; D is ambiguous. The germline V gene has CDR1 LGHNA and CDR2 YNFKEQ. The CDR3 is 12 amino acids. V was clipped by 0 bases and J by 6 bases, with 5 bases between them. The CDR3 protein is CASSQEQDGYTF. The CDR3 bases are TGTGCCAGCAGCCAAGAGCAGGATGGCTACACCTTC.

The chain has TRBV9 and TRBJ2-4; 9 bases align to TRBD1. V gave up 3 bases and J gave up 4 bases; unmatched junction bases: 8. The CDR3 loop spans 16 amino acids. The germline CDR1 and CDR2 sequences are SGDLS and YYNGEE. The CDR3 protein is CASSADRGLQKNIQYF. The CDR3 DNA sequence: TGTGCCAGCAGCGCGGACAGGGGTTTACAAAAAAACATTCAGTACTTC.

V is TRBV5-4 and J is TRBJ2-5, with D hard to call. CDR1 and CDR2 (germline): SGHNT, YYREEE (reference sequence). V lost 2 bases to trimming and J lost 3 bases, with 11 bases between them. This CDR3 contains 14 residues. The chain's CDR3 is CASSLPDWEETQYF. The CDR3 DNA reads as TGTGCCAGCAGCTTACCCGACTGGGAAGAGACCCAGTACTTC.

With respect to this clone: Other DNA sequences in this specimen translate into the identical CDR3. V gene TRBV5-1 combines with J gene TRBJ1-4, with TRBD1 as a possible D gene (6 bases). This CDR3 has 13 amino acids. Germline CDR1 SGHRS, CDR2 YFSETQ. The germline V and J ends were trimmed by 4 bases and 5 bases, with 9 bases remaining between them. DNA of the CDR3: TGCGCCAGCAGCCTAGGACAGAATGAAAAACTGTTTTTT. This gives the protein CASSLGQNEKLFF.

The chain couples TRBV7-2 to TRBJ1-5; no clear D. The CDR3 length is 16 residues. Per the germline V gene, CDR1 is SGHTA and CDR2 is FQGNSA. Trimming pared 1 base from V and 0 bases from J, leaving 10 bases between. CDR3 DNA sequence: TGTGCCAGCAGCTTAGAATCCGGGATTAGCAATCAGCCCCAGCATTTT. Protein: CASSLESGISNQPQHF.

The genes are TRBV5-1 and TRBJ2-5, with 13 bases identical to TRBD2. J lost 5 bases, V lost 4 bases, and 8 bases had no gene match. CDR3 length equals 16 residues. Germline lookup yields CDR1 SGHRS and CDR2 YFSETQ. CDR3 loop: CASSPGLAGVAETQYF. The CDR3 DNA follows: TGCGCCAGCAGCCCAGGACTAGCGGGGGTGGCGGAGACCCAGTACTTC.

The chain joins TRBV7-2 to TRBJ2-3, with no clear D. Trimming took 7 bases from V and 0 from J, leaving 17 bases between them. CDR1 and CDR2 (germline): SGHTA, FQGNSA. The CDR3 extends over 16 amino acids. The CDR3 spells CASTNNQSPSTDTQYF. CDR3 bases: TGTGCCAGCACCAACAATCAGTCCCCTAGCACAGATACGCAGTATTTT.

The chain uses TRBV30 and TRBJ2-7, with 11 bases identical to TRBD2. This CDR3 spans 15 amino acids. Trimming removed 1 base from V and 6 bases from J; junction bases left unmatched: 8. Per germline, CDR1 GTSNPN and CDR2 SVGIG (reference sequence). CDR3 residues: CAWSGSGGAPGEQYF. CDR3 DNA: TGTGCCTGGAGTGGTAGCGGGGGGGCCCCCGGCGAGCAGTACTTC.

The J gene is TRBJ2-4, the V gene TRBV7-9; 8 bases align to TRBD1. Per the germline V gene, CDR1 is SEHNR and CDR2 is FQNEAQ (reference sequence). Losses at the gene ends were 6 bases for V and 5 bases for J; bases not matched to a gene: 3. CDR3 length: 13 residues. CDR3 DNA sequence: TGTGCCAGCAGGTCGGACAGGGAAAACATTCAGTACTTC. It specifies CASRSDRENIQYF.

This chain joins TRBV9 and TRBJ2-5; TRBD1 is a possible D gene (5 bases). The CDR3 is made up of 13 amino acids. The germline V gene has CDR1 SGDLS and CDR2 YYNGEE. Trimming shortened V by 7 bases and J by 4 bases, and 14 bases separated the two germline ends. CDR3 loop: CASSSMGRETQYF. In DNA, the CDR3 is TGTGCCAGCTCCTCCATGGGGCGAGAGACCCAGTACTTC. Filled out from reference TRBV9 and TRBJ2-5, the complete variable domain reads DSGVTQTPKHLITATGQRVTLRCSPRSGDLSVYWYQQSLDQGLQFLIQYYNGEERAKGNILERFSAQQFPDLHSELNLSSLELGDSALYFCASSSMGRETQYFGPGTRLLVL.

A single count supports this clone. The chain carries TRBV5-4 and TRBJ2-5, with TRBD2 identical over 12 bases. Trimming at V came to 2 bases and at J to 5 bases, leaving 7 bases not matched to a gene. The germline CDR1 and CDR2 sequences are SGHNT and YYREEE (reference sequence). The CDR3 sequence is 16 residues long. The CDR3 DNA is TGTGCCAGCAGCTTTGGACTAGCGGGGCGCGGGGAGACCCAGTACTTC. Protein product: CASSFGLAGRGETQYF.

Concerning this clone: Other DNA sequences from this sample encode an identical CDR3 as well. The gene calls are TRBV11-2 and TRBJ2-1; D is perhaps TRBD2 (5 bases). The CDR3 sequence is 16 residues long. The V gene lost 2 bases and the J gene lost 0 bases, with 11 bases spanning the gap. In germline, CDR1 is SGHAT, CDR2 FQNNGV. CDR3 sequence reads: CASSLRADSSYNEQFF. CDR3 DNA sequence: TGTGCCAGCAGCTTACGAGCGGATAGCTCCTACAATGAGCAGTTCTTC.

This chain joins TRBV21-1 and TRBJ1-6. TRBV21-1 is an annotated pseudogene. This CDR3 region has 16 residues. The CDR3 loop reads CASNGRRVLWVSPLHF. The CDR3 nucleotides read TGTGCCAGCAACGGTAGGCGGGTTTTATGGGTTTCACCCCTCCACTTT.

The J gene is TRBJ2-4, the V gene TRBV5-1, with TRBD1 as a possible D gene (6 bases). V was shortened by 0 bases and J by 5 bases, with 9 bases between the two germline ends. Germline V gives CDR1 SGHRS, CDR2 YFSETQ. The CDR3 has 14 amino acids. Here the CDR3 DNA reads TGCGCCAGCAGCTTGGTGGGGGCCGAAAACATTCAGTACTTC. This codes for CASSLVGAENIQYF. Full variable domain (rest looked up from reference TRBV5-1 and TRBJ2-4): KAGVTQTPRYLIKTRGQQVTLSCSPISGHRSVSWYQQTPGQGLQFLFEYFSETQRNKGNFPGRFSGRQFSNSRSEMNVSTLELGDSALYLCASSLVGAENIQYFGAGTRLSVL.

This rearrangement joins TRBV6-1 to TRBJ2-7; D is unclear. Germline V lookup: CDR1 MNHNS, CDR2 SASEGT. The CDR3 has 15 residues. V lost 2 bases and J lost 1, with 12 bases in between. CDR3 amino acids: CASSELELKSYEQYF. The CDR3 region has the DNA TGTGCCAGCAGTGAATTGGAGTTAAAGTCCTACGAGCAGTACTTC.

The V gene is TRBV4-3, the J gene TRBJ2-1; TRBD2 agrees at 8 bases. Germline trimming cut 1 base from V and 3 bases from J; bases unmatched to any gene: 8. Germline CDR1 and CDR2: LGHNA and YSLEER. This CDR3 comprises 17 residues. Here the CDR3 reads CASSQGDPGGVYNEQFF. The CDR3 DNA follows: TGCGCCAGCAGCCAAGGGGACCCGGGGGGGGTCTACAATGAGCAGTTCTTC.

This clone was counted only a few times. This rearrangement joins TRBV11-2 to TRBJ2-1, with TRBD2 as a possible D gene (7 bases). The CDR3 runs to 15 residues. V was pared by 2 bases and J by 6 bases, with 14 bases between. Germline V gene data show CDR1 as SGHAT and CDR2 as FQNNGV. This chain's CDR3 is CASSLLQGGVNEQFF. DNA for the CDR3: TGTGCCAGCAGCTTACTTCAAGGGGGGGTCAATGAGCAGTTCTTC.

This chain connects TRBV19 to TRBJ2-3; TRBD2 matches at 8 bases. This CDR3 has 14 amino acids. V lost 3 bases, J lost 4 bases, and 3 bases stayed unmatched. Per germline, CDR1 LNHDA and CDR2 SQIVND (reference sequence). CDR3: CASSISGEADTQYF. DNA for the CDR3: TGTGCCAGTAGTATTAGCGGGGAGGCAGATACGCAGTATTTT.

The rearrangement links TRBV24-1 to TRBJ1-2; possibly TRBD1 for D (6 bases). The ends were cut back, 8 bases at V and 8 bases at J, with 14 bases in the middle. This CDR3 contains 12 residues. CDR1 is KGHDR, CDR2 SFDVKD, per germline. CDR3 amino acids: CATKDSMGGYTF. The DNA for the CDR3 is TGTGCCACCAAGGACAGCATGGGCGGCTACACCTTC.